Listed below are T cell receptor beta chains from one sample, sequenced in a study of blood T cell repertoires in COVID-19. Sequencing was performed with immunoSEQ multiplex PCR; in TCRdb, only in-frame clones are kept and a portion is missing. The sample yields 65,000 to 85,000 clones, 70% to 80% seen once. The specimen sequenced was peripheral blood. The receptor source for this set is a man between 50 and 59 years old with active or convalescent COVID-19. CDR3s include the opening cysteine and the closing phenylalanine or tryptophan. D genes are given only for firm matches. Where a row states a size, it is once, few, many or the class of an expanded clone; other rows omit it.

>TRBD1|NA|TRBV5-6|TRBJ1-5
TGTGCCAGCAGCTCCGGGACAGGATATAGCAATCAGCCCCAGCATTTT
CASSSGTGYSNQPQHF
>NA|NA|TRBV18|TRBJ1-3
TGTGCCAGCTCACCCCTTGACGACAGAAGCTCTGGAAACACCATATATTTT
CASSPLDDRSSGNTIYF
>NA|NA|TRBV5-6|TRBJ1-4
TGTGCCAGCAGCTTTTCCGGTTCCGAAAAACTGTTTTTT
CASSFSGSEKLFF
>TRBD2|NA|TRBV18|TRBJ2-3
TGTGCCAGCTCACAACTAGCGGCAACCACAGATACGCAGTATTTT
CASSQLAATTDTQYF
>NA|NA|TRBV5-4|TRBJ2-5
TGTGCCAGCAGCTTACAGGGACAAGAGACCCAGTACTTC
CASSLQGQETQYF
>NA|NA|TRBV18|TRBJ1-1
TGTGCCAGCTCACCCCAAATCCAGGACATTGACTTT
CASSPQIQDIDF
>NA|few|TRBV7-2|TRBJ1-2
TGTGCCAGCAGCTTAGAGAAAGGGGCTAACTATGGCTACACCTTC
CASSLEKGANYGYTF
>NA|NA|TRBV4-3|TRBJ1-2
TGCGCCAGCAGCCAAGATGGAACAGGATGGAATGGCTACACCTTC
CASSQDGTGWNGYTF
>TRBD1|few|TRBV3-1/TRBV3-2|TRBJ1-1
TGTGCCAGCAGGCGAGGGACAGGGGGAACTGAAGCTTTCTTT
CASRRGTGGTEAFF
>NA|NA|TRBV6-5|TRBJ1-3
TGTGCCAGCAGGACTACAGGGTTTGGAAACACCATATATTTT
CASRTTGFGNTIYF
>TRBD1|NA|TRBV7-2|TRBJ2-6
TGTGCCAGCAGCCAACGCGGGACAGGGAGCTCTGGGGCCAACGTCCTGACTTTC
CASSQRGTGSSGANVLTF
>NA|NA|TRBV12-1|TRBJ2-7
TGTGCCAGCAGCTTTATCGACAGGGGTCCCTACGAGCAGTACTTC
CASSFIDRGPYEQYF
>NA|NA|TRBV19|TRBJ1-4
TGTGCCAGTAAAGAGCGGGGCTATGAAAAACTGTTTTTT
CASKERGYEKLFF
>NA|few|TRBV7-9|TRBJ1-1
TGTGCCAGCAGCTTAGCACTGCTCGAAGCTTTCTTT
CASSLALLEAFF
>NA|NA|TRBV7-3|TRBJ1-1
TGTGCCAGCAGCGCCGGACGGGGCACTGAAGCTTTCTTT
CASSAGRGTEAFF
>NA|NA|TRBV9|TRBJ2-7
TGTGCCAGCAGCTTAGGAGGGGACAGCGCCTACGAGCAGTACTTC
CASSLGGDSAYEQYF